Each of the 10 T cell receptor beta chains below was sequenced from the same sample in a study of T cell responses to AZD1222 COVID-19 vaccine. Data came from immunoSEQ multiplex PCR; TCRdb stores just in-frame clones and leaves some out. The sample lists more than 150,000 clones, 80% to 90% occurring once. Material: peripheral blood, obtained on day 0 of AZD1222 vaccination. These receptors originate from an adult in good health.

The V gene is TRBV15, the J gene TRBJ2-5; TRBD2 matches 7 bases. Trimming cost V 8 bases and J 5 bases; bases outside gene matches: 11. The CDR3 spans 14 residues. Germline CDR1 LNHNV, CDR2 YYDKDF (reference sequence). CDR3 region: CATGLVGGTETQYF. The CDR3 coding sequence is TGTGCCACCGGATTAGTGGGAGGGACTGAGACCCAGTACTTC. Using reference TRBV15 and TRBJ2-5 for the parts outside the CDR3, the full variable domain is DAMVIQNPRYQVTQFGKPVTLSCSQTLNHNVMYWYQQKSSQAPKLLFHYYDKDFNNEADTPDNFQSRRPNTSFCFLDIRSPGLGDTAMYLCATGLVGGTETQYFGPGTRLLVL.

The chain carries TRBV11-2 and TRBJ2-1; no definite D call. The CDR3 is 12 amino acids. CDR1 and CDR2 (germline): SGHAT, FQNNGV. Trimming shortened V by 1 base and J by 6 bases, and 4 bases separated the two germline ends. In nucleotides, the CDR3 is TGTGCCAGCAGCTTAGCTCCCAATGAGCAGTTCTTC. Translating it yields CASSLAPNEQFF.

The V and J genes are TRBV6-4 and TRBJ1-6; D is possibly TRBD1 (5 bases). CDR3 length: 12 amino acids. The germline V gene has CDR1 MRHNA and CDR2 SNTAGT. V was cut by 11 bases and J by 7 bases, with 12 bases left in between. CDR3: CAPLQENSPLHF. For the CDR3, the DNA is TGTGCCCCCCTACAGGAGAATTCACCCCTCCACTTT.

The rearrangement links TRBV6-1 to TRBJ2-2; 8 nucleotides match TRBD1. With V trimmed by 1 base and J by 3 bases, 10 bases remained unmatched. There are 18 residues in the CDR3. Germline lookup yields CDR1 MNHNS and CDR2 SASEGT. The CDR3 region is CASSEVAGGQVDTGELFF. For the CDR3, the DNA is TGTGCCAGCAGTGAAGTTGCAGGGGGCCAGGTGGACACCGGGGAGCTGTTTTTT.

The chain is built from TRBV19 and TRBJ2-3, with TRBD1 as a possible D gene (6 bases). The CDR3 length is 14 residues. CDR1 and CDR2 from the germline V gene are LNHDA and SQIVND (reference sequence). V shed 7 bases and J shed 2 bases, with 13 bases lying between them. CDR3 DNA sequence: TGTGCCAGTACAGGGGTATGGGACACAGATACGCAGTATTTT. It yields the protein CASTGVWDTDTQYF.

This clone was observed a single time. V usage is TRBV30 and J usage is TRBJ2-7; D is possibly TRBD2 (5 bases). V was shortened by 2 bases and J by 3 bases, with 8 bases between the two germline ends. The CDR3 covers 12 residues. From germline, CDR1 is GTSNPN and CDR2 SVGIG (reference sequence). CDR3 nucleotides: TGTGCCTGGAGTCCGGAGGTCTACGAGCAGTACTTC. Translating it yields CAWSPEVYEQYF.

The rearrangement links TRBV9 to TRBJ2-3, with D perhaps being TRBD1 or TRBD2 (5 bases each). CDR1 and CDR2 (germline): SGDLS, YYNGEE. V lost 4 bases and J lost 0, with 12 bases in between. The CDR3 runs to 15 residues. CDR3 residues: CASSQGTSSTDTQYF. CDR3 sequence (DNA): TGTGCCAGCAGCCAAGGGACGTCTAGCACAGATACGCAGTATTTT.

The rearrangement links TRBV5-1 to TRBJ1-5, with TRBD1 matching over 7 bases. Germline V CDR1 and CDR2: SGHRS, YFSETQ. Germline trimming cut 1 base from V and 7 bases from J; bases unmatched to any gene: 5. The CDR3 covers 14 residues. The DNA for the CDR3 is TGCGCCAGCAGCTTGAAAGGGGGCGGCCAGCCCCAGCATTTT. Translated: CASSLKGGGQPQHF.

The V gene is TRBV2, the J gene TRBJ2-5; no firm D call. With 9 bases removed from V and 4 bases from J, the gap between germline ends came to 21 bases. The germline V gene encodes CDR1 SNHLY and CDR2 FYNNEI. This CDR3 is 15 amino acids long. The CDR3 DNA sequence: TGTGCCAGTAAAAACCAAGGGCAGACCCGAGAGACCCAGTACTTC. Protein: CASKNQGQTRETQYF.

The CDR3 spells CASSQDISGKGEQYF. The CDR3 nucleotides are TGTGCCAGCAGCCAAGATATTAGCGGGAAGGGCGAGCAGTACTTC. The rearrangement joins TRBV4-2 to TRBJ2-7; 8 bases align to TRBD2. With V trimmed by 0 bases and J by 6 bases, 7 bases remained unmatched. This CDR3 is built from 15 residues. The V gene's germline CDR1 is LGHNA and CDR2 YNFKEQ.